Following are 18 T cell receptor beta chains from one sample sequenced in a study of cytomegalovirus exposure and HLA in healthy donors. The method was immunoSEQ multiplex PCR; TCRdb's version includes in-frame clones alone and lacks a portion of them. The repertoire has 110,000 to 150,000 clones, around 88% of them found once; the top ten carry approximately 8.5%. The material sequenced was PBMCs. The receptors shown here come from a woman aged 18-35 years in good health and CMV-seropositive.

In this sample, this clone turned up a few times. Other DNA sequences in the sample encode the same CDR3. The chain combines TRBV7-3 with TRBJ1-5; D uncertain. CDR1 and CDR2 from the germline V gene are SGHTA and FQGTGA. Trimming pared 2 bases from V and 4 bases from J, leaving 6 bases between. The CDR3 length is 13 residues. CDR3 coding DNA: TGTGCCAGCAGCTTAGCGGTGAATCAGCCCCAGCATTTT. Translation gives CASSLAVNQPQHF.

The V and J genes are TRBV28 and TRBJ1-2; D ambiguous. This CDR3 has 12 amino acids. V lost 3 bases and J 4 bases, leaving 6 bases between the germline ends. Looked up from germline, CDR1 is MDHEN and CDR2 is SYDVKM. The CDR3 DNA reads TGTGCCAGCAGTTTGCAGCGCTATGGCTACACCTTC. It codes for CASSLQRYGYTF.

This chain joins TRBV10-3 and TRBJ1-1; possibly TRBD1 for D (5 bases). This CDR3 region has 12 residues. V was shortened by 4 bases and J by 5 bases, with 8 bases between the two germline ends. The V gene's germline CDR1 is ENHRY and CDR2 SYGVKD. This CDR3 reads CAISVGGTEAFF. In DNA, the CDR3 is TGTGCCATCAGTGTCGGGGGTACTGAAGCTTTCTTT.

The chain joins TRBV27 to TRBJ1-1; no definite D call. The CDR3 is 15 amino acids. Germline V gene data show CDR1 as MNHEY and CDR2 as SMNVEV (reference sequence). The V end was cut by 2 bases, the J end by 2 bases, with 12 bases between. CDR3 amino acids: CASSLSSRRNTEAFF. In nucleotides, the CDR3 is TGTGCCAGCAGTTTAAGTTCCAGGCGAAACACTGAAGCTTTCTTT.

The genes are TRBV2 and TRBJ1-5, with D unresolved. Trimming stripped 3 bases from V and 6 bases from J, with 9 bases between. This CDR3 contains 13 residues. Germline V CDR1 and CDR2: SNHLY, FYNNEI. The CDR3 nucleotides read TGTGCCAGCAGTGATCGGGGTTTTCAGCCCCAGCATTTT. Translated: CASSDRGFQPQHF.

The chain combines TRBV19 with TRBJ2-1; 7 positions agree with TRBD2. Trimming took 3 bases from V and 3 from J; bases not matched to a gene: 2. The CDR3 sequence is 14 residues long. From germline, CDR1 is LNHDA and CDR2 SQIVND (reference sequence). CDR3 region: CASSIGEGYNEQFF. The CDR3 bases are TGTGCCAGTAGTATCGGGGAGGGCTACAATGAGCAGTTCTTC. The full variable domain, rest sourced from reference TRBV19 and TRBJ2-1, is DGGITQSPKYLFRKEGQNVTLSCEQNLNHDAMYWYRQDPGQGLRLIYYSQIVNDFQKGDIAEGYSVSREKKESFPLTVTSAQKNPTAFYLCASSIGEGYNEQFFGPGTRLTVL.

CDR3 DNA: TGTGCCAGCAGCTTAAGGAGCCTCAGCTCCTACGAGCAGTACTTC. Its protein product is CASSLRSLSSYEQYF. V is TRBV7-9 and J is TRBJ2-7; D unclear. The CDR3 loop spans 15 amino acids. Germline CDR1 SEHNR, CDR2 FQNEAQ (reference sequence). Deletions cut 2 bases from V and 0 bases from J, with 11 bases between.

The CDR3 DNA is TGTGCCAGCAGCCACGGGGACAGGGGGCGCATCTATGGCTACACCTTC. Amino acid sequence: CASSHGDRGRIYGYTF. The chain uses TRBV6-6 and TRBJ1-2; 12 bases line up with TRBD1. V was clipped by 6 bases and J by 4 bases; unmatched bases: 9. The germline gives CDR1 MNHNY, CDR2 SVGAGI (reference sequence). This CDR3 has 16 amino acids.

J is TRBJ2-1 and V is TRBV6-1; TRBD1 matches at 9 bases. V trimming: 4 bases; J trimming: 3 bases; junction bases outside the gene matches: 4. Germline CDR1 is MNHNS and CDR2 is SASEGT. The CDR3 sequence is 15 residues long. The CDR3 loop is CASSGRQGGYNEQFF. The DNA for the CDR3 is TGTGCCAGCAGTGGACGACAGGGGGGCTACAATGAGCAGTTCTTC.

This rearrangement joins TRBV13 to TRBJ1-2, with 8 positions matching TRBD1. The V gene end was trimmed by 5 bases and the J gene end by 4 bases; junction bases not matched to a gene: 6. Germline loops: CDR1 PRHDT, CDR2 FYEKMQ (reference sequence). CDR3 length: 14 residues. In DNA, the CDR3 is TGTGCCAGCAGCGTTGGGACAGGAATCTATGGCTACACCTTC. It codes for CASSVGTGIYGYTF.

CDR3 loop: CASSAGLAGALNEQFF. In DNA, the CDR3 is TGCGCCAGCAGCGCGGGACTAGCGGGTGCGTTGAATGAGCAGTTCTTC. J is TRBJ2-1 and V is TRBV5-1; 12 bases fit TRBD2. CDR3 size: 16 residues. The V segment lost 4 bases and the J segment 7 bases; nucleotides outside the gene matches: 9. CDR1 is SGHRS and CDR2 is YFSETQ in the germline V gene.

This chain uses TRBV30 with TRBJ1-2; no reliable D call. CDR3 size: 12 residues. The V gene's germline CDR1 is GTSNPN and CDR2 SVGIG (reference sequence). The V gene lost 0 bases and the J gene lost 8 bases, with 10 bases spanning the gap. CDR3 protein: CAWSVAAGGYTF. The CDR3 bases are TGTGCCTGGAGTGTAGCGGCCGGCGGCTACACCTTC.

This chain uses TRBV7-8 with TRBJ2-2; perhaps TRBD1 as D (6 bases). CDR1 is SGHVS and CDR2 is FQNEAQ in the germline V gene. The CDR3 totals 15 residues. Trimming stripped 3 bases from V and 8 bases from J, with 16 bases between. CDR3 protein: CASSLVRGPGGELFF. The CDR3 nucleotides read TGTGCCAGCAGCTTGGTCAGGGGCCCTGGAGGGGAGCTGTTTTTT. The full variable domain, completed using reference TRBV7-8 and TRBJ2-2, is GAGVSQSPRYKVAKRGQDVALRCDPISGHVSLFWYQQALGQGPEFLTYFQNEAQLDKSGLPSDRFFAERPEGSVSTLKIQRTQQEDSAVYLCASSLVRGPGGELFFGEGSRLTVL.

Here the CDR3 reads CASSSYTDTQYF. The CDR3 DNA is TGTGCCAGCAGCTCGTACACAGATACGCAGTATTTT. This chain uses TRBV7-2 with TRBJ2-3; D is unresolved. The CDR3 is 12 amino acids. V was shortened by 4 bases and J by 2 bases, with 4 bases between the two germline ends. The germline gives CDR1 SGHTA, CDR2 FQGNSA. The full variable domain, with the rest looked up from reference TRBV7-2 and TRBJ2-3, is GAGVSQSPSNKVTEKGKDVELRCDPISGHTALYWYRQSLGQGLEFLIYFQGNSAPDKSGLPSDRFSAERTGGSVSTLTIQRTQQEDSAVYLCASSSYTDTQYFGPGTRLTVL.

The V and J genes are TRBV30 and TRBJ1-6; D is possibly TRBD1 (5 bases). Germline V gene sequence: CDR1 GTSNPN, CDR2 SVGIG (reference sequence). The CDR3 has 13 amino acids. The DNA for the CDR3 is TGTGTCTCATCCAGGGATAATAATTCACCCCTCCACTTT. As protein: CVSSRDNNSPLHF.

The genes are TRBV28 and TRBJ1-1; D gene uncertain. Trimming took off 6 bases at V and 2 bases at J, with 4 bases between the two ends. Germline V gene data show CDR1 as MDHEN and CDR2 as SYDVKM. The CDR3 is made up of 11 amino acids. The CDR3 DNA reads TGTGCCAGCAGGAGTAACACTGAAGCTTTCTTT. Residues: CASRSNTEAFF.

This chain joins TRBV6-5 and TRBJ1-2; D might be TRBD1 (5 bases). The CDR3 runs 13 residues. V shed 2 bases and J shed 4 bases, with 8 bases lying between them. The germline gives CDR1 MNHEY, CDR2 SVGAGI. For the CDR3, the DNA is TGTGCCAGCAGTTACGGGGCCCGCTATGGCTACACCTTC. Protein: CASSYGARYGYTF.

A single count supports this clone. V is TRBV28 and J is TRBJ1-1; possibly TRBD1 for D (5 bases). Germline CDR1 reads MDHEN; CDR2 reads SYDVKM. Trimming cost V 6 bases and J 1 base, with 9 bases left between them. This CDR3 comprises 13 residues. CDR3 region: CASRRTPNTEAFF. Written as DNA, the CDR3 is TGTGCCAGCAGGCGGACACCGAACACTGAAGCTTTCTTT.